This T cell receptor beta chain was identified in a study of T cell repertoires in cytomegalovirus infection. Study as a whole: In public TCR beta signatures, there were indications of both CMV infection and matching HLA type.

Each CDR3 protein is one row after TCRdb ran MiXCR on the reads. Among about half a million distinct CDR3 sequences listed, about 39% were seen once. Turning to this clonotype: Its cognate antigen is unknown.

Germline V gene lookup returns CDR1 SGHTA and CDR2 FQGNSA. The V end lost 5 bases, the J end lost 0 bases, and 10 bases lay between the germline ends. This CDR3 has 14 residues. The V gene is TRBV7-2, the J gene TRBJ2-5; D is undetermined. This receptor was obtained from a human donor in good health (CMV status not recorded). Some clones in this sample may be carry-over from other donors' samples. Sequencing was performed on cultured PBMCs, taken from culture after CMV antigen stimulation. CDR3 loop: CASSPRQDQETQYF. CDR3 nucleotide sequence: TGTGCCAGCAGCCCGAGGCAGGACCAAGAGACCCAGTACTTC.